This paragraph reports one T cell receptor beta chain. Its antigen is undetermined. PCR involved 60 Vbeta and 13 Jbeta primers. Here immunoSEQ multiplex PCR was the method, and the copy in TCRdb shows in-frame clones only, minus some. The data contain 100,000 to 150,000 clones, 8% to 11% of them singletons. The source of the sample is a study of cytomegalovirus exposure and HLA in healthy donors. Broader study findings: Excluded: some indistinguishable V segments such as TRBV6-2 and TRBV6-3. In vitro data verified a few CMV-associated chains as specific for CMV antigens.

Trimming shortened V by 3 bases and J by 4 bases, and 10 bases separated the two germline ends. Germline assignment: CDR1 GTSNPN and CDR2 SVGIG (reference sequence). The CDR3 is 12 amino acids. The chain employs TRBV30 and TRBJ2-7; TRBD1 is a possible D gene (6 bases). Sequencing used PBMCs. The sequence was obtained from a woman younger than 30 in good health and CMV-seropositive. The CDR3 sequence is CAWSLDSYEQYF. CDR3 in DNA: TGTGCCTGGAGCCTGGACAGTTACGAGCAGTACTTC.